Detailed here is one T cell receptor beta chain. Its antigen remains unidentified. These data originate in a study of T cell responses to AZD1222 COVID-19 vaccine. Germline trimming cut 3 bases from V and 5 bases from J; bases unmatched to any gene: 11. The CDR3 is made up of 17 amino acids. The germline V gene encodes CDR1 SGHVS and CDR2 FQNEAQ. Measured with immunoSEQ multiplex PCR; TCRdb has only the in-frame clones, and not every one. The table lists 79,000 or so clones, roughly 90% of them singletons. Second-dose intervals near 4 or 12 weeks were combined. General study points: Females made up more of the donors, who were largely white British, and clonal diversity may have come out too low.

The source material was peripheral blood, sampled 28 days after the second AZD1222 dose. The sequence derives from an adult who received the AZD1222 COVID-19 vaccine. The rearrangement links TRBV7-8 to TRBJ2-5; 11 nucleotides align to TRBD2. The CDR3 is CASSFLRTSGGGETQYF. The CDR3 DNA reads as TGTGCCAGCAGCTTCCTCCGTACTAGCGGGGGTGGGGAGACCCAGTACTTC.